The present T cell receptor beta chain was sequenced within a study of blood T cell repertoires in COVID-19. Study-wide context: The analysed material was cDNA or gDNA that came from T cells, B-cell-depleted T cells, or PBMCs.

The CDR3 contains 14 residues. With 6 bases clipped from V and 6 bases from J, the junction kept 9 bases outside the gene matches. Germline CDR1 LNHNV, CDR2 YYDKDF (reference sequence). How the authors handled the data: Scientists estimated how many nucleated cells there were by amplifying reference gene primers. Method: immunoSEQ multiplex PCR; TCRdb's copy keeps in-frame clones and lacks some. The DNA gave D and trimming, while V, J and clone size come from that table. The table shows tens of thousands of clones, with 80% to 90% occurring only once. The TCR sequence derives from a human donor with active COVID-19. The donor label of this sample is uncertain. Sequencing was carried out using peripheral blood. V usage is TRBV15 and J usage is TRBJ2-7; 9 bases agree with TRBD1. CDR3 nucleotide sequence: TGTGCCACCAGTCCAGGGACAGGGAATCGCGAGCAGTACTTC. It translates to CATSPGTGNREQYF.